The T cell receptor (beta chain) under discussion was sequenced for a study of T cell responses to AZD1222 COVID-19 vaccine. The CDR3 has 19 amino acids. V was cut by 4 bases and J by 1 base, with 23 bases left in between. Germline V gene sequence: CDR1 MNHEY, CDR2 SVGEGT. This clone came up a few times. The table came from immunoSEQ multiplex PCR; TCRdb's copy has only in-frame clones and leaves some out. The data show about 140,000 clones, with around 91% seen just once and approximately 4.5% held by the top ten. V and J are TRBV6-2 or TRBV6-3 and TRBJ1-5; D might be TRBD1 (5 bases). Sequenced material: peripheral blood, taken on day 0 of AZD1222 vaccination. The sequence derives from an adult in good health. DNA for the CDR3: TGTGCCAGCAGTTCCTCTTATCTCTTCTTAGGGGAGAGCAATCAGCCCCAGCATTTT. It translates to CASSSSYLFLGESNQPQHF.